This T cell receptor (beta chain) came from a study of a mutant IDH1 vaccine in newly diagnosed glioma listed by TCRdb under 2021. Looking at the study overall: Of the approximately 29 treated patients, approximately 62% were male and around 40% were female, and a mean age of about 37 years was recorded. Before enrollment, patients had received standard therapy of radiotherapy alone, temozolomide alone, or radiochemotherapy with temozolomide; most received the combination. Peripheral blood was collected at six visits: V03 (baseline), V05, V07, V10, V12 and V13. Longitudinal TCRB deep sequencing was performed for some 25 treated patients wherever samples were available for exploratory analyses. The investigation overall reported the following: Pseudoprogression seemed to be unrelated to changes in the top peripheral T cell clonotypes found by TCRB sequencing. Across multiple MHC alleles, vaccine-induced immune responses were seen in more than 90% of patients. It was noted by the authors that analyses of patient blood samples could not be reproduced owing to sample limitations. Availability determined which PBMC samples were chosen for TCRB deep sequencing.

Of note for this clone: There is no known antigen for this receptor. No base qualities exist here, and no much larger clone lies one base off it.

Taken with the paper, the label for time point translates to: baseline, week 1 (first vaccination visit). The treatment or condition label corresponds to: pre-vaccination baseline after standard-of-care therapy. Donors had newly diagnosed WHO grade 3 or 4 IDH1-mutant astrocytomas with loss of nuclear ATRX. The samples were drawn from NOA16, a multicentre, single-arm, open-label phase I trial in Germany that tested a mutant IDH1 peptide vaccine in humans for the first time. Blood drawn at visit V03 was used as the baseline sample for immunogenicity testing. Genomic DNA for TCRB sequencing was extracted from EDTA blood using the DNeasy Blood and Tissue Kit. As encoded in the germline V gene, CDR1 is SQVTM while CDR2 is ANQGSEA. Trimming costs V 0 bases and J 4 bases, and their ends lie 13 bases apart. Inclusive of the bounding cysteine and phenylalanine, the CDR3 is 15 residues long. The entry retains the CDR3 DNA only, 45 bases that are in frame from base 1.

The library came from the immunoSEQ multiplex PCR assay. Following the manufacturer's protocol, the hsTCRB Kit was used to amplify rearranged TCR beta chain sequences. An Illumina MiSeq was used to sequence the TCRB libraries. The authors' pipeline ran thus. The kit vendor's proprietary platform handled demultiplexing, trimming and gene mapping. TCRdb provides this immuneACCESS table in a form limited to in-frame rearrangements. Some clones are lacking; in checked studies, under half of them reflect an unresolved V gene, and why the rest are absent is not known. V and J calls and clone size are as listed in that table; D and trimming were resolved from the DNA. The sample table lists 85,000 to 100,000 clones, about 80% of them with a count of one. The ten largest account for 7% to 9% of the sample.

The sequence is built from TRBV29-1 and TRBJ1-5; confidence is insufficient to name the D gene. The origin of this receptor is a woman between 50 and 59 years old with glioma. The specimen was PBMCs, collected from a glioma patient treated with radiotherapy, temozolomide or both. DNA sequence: TGCAGCGTTGAAGAGCAGCATCAACCTAATCAGCCCCAGCATTTT. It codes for CSVEEQHQPNQPQHF.